This T cell receptor (beta chain) came from a study of cytomegalovirus exposure and HLA in healthy donors. Study results and caveats: What was likely a sequencing artifact was a cluster of highly shared sequence variants. CMV serostatus was the sole immune exposure information available.

About this clone itself: Its cognate antigen is unknown.

CDR1 is MNHEY and CDR2 is SVGAGI in the germline V gene. The CDR3 is made up of 15 amino acids. V was clipped by 8 bases and J by 4 bases; unmatched bases: 5. Primers for the PCR totalled 60 Vbeta and 13 Jbeta. Profiled with immunoSEQ multiplex PCR; TCRdb holds only in-frame clones, not every one. Among about 96,000 clones listed, 64% were seen once. The chain links TRBV6-5 to TRBJ2-5; 15 bases fit TRBD2. This receptor was obtained from a man in his 60s in good health and CMV-seronegative. Sequencing was done on a sample of PBMCs. CDR3 bases: TGTGCCAGCCGTGGACTAGCGGGGGGGCGAGAGACCCAGTACTTC. Translated: CASRGLAGGRETQYF.